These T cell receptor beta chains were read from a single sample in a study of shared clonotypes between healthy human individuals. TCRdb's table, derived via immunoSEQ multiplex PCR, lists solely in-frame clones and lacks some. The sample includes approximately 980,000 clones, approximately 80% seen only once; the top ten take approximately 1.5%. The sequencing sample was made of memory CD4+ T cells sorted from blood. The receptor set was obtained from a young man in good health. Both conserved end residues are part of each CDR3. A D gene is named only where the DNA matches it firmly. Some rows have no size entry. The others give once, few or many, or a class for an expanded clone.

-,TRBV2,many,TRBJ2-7,CASSSEYEQYF,TGTGCCAGCAGTTCAGAATACGAGCAGTACTTC
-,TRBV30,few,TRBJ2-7,CAWSYTGYVYEQYF,TGTGCCTGGAGCTATACAGGGTACGTCTACGAGCAGTACTTC
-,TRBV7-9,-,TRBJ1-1,CASSPLLDTEAFF,TGTGCCAGCAGCCCTCTTTTAGACACTGAAGCTTTCTTT
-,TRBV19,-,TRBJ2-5,CPGGEHIQETQYF,TGCCCCGGGGGCGAACACATCCAAGAGACCCAGTACTTC
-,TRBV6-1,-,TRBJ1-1,CASSEVKSRNTEAFF,TGTGCCAGCAGTGAAGTAAAGTCTCGGAACACTGAAGCTTTCTTT
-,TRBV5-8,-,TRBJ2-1,CASSLEGSSYNEQFF,TGTGCCAGCAGCTTGGAAGGGAGCTCCTACAATGAGCAGTTCTTC
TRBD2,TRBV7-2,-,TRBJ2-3,CASSSVGGVADTQYF,TGTGCCAGCAGCTCGGTCGGGGGGGTTGCAGATACGCAGTATTTT
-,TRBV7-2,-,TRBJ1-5,CASSLGGLGNQPQHF,TGTGCCAGCAGCTTAGGGGGTTTGGGCAATCAGCCCCAGCATTTT
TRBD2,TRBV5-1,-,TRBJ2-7,CASSLTRTSYEQYF,TGCGCCAGCAGCTTGACTCGGACTAGCTACGAGCAGTACTTC
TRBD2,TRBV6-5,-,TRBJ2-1,CASRYSGANEQFF,TGTGCCAGCAGGTACAGCGGGGCAAATGAGCAGTTCTTC
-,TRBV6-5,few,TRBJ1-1,CASSLLWHTEAFF,TGTGCCAGCAGTTTACTATGGCACACTGAAGCTTTCTTT
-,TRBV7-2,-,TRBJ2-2,CASSPRDAGGTGELFF,TGTGCCAGCAGCCCCAGGGACGCAGGGGGGACCGGGGAGCTGTTTTTT